Listed here are 6 T cell receptor beta chains from one sample, sequenced in a study of monozygotic twins with inflammatory bowel disease (dated by TCRdb to between 2018 and 2021). The library was made by 5' RACE. These reads were obtained on an Illumina HiSeq 2500. TCRdb reanalyzed the reads, keeping one entry per CDR3 protein sequence and omitting DNA. The data table for this sample lists a few hundred thousand distinct CDR3 sequences. The ten biggest clones cover 5.5% to 6.5% of the sample. The material sequenced was blood. All receptors derive from a human donor with ulcerative colitis or Crohn's disease, or a healthy co-twin of an affected twin (not recorded which).

The chain links TRBV5-1 to TRBJ1-6. The CDR3 extends over 14 amino acids. Germline lookup yields CDR1 SGHRS and CDR2 YFSETQ. CDR3 amino acids: CASSLAQVGDPLHF.

V gene TRBV12-3 or TRBV12-4 combines with J gene TRBJ2-1; TCRdb selects TRBD2, and the lack of DNA leaves this call unchecked. The length of the CDR3 is 14 residues. CDR3 residues: CASSRTSGRYEQFF.

The rearrangement joins TRBV12-3 or TRBV12-4 to TRBJ2-1. This CDR3 has 14 residues. CDR3 residues: CASSLVGVSNEQFF.

The CDR3: CASSLVPQGATKNIQYF. V is TRBV7-8 and J is TRBJ2-4; without DNA, the TCRdb call of TRBD1 cannot be checked. Germline V gene sequence: CDR1 SGHVS, CDR2 FQNEAQ. The CDR3 contains 17 residues.

This chain links TRBV10-3 with TRBJ1-1. Germline loops: CDR1 ENHRY, CDR2 SYGVKD. The CDR3 sequence is 15 residues long. This chain's CDR3 is CAISENGQMNTEAFF.

The V call is TRBV5-6, the J call TRBJ1-6. This CDR3 comprises 11 residues. Germline V gene data show CDR1 as SGHDT and CDR2 as YYEEEE. This CDR3 reads CASSFRSPLHF.